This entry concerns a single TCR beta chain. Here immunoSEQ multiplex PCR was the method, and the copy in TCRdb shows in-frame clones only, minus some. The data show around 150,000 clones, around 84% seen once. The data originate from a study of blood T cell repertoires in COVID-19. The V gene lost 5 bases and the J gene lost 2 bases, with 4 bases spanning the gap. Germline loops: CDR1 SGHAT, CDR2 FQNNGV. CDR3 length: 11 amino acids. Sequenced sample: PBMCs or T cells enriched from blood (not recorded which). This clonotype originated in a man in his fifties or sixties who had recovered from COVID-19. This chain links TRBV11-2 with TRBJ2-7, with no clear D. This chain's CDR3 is CASSRTYEQYF. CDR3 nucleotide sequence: TGTGCCAGCAGCCGTACCTACGAGCAGTACTTC.